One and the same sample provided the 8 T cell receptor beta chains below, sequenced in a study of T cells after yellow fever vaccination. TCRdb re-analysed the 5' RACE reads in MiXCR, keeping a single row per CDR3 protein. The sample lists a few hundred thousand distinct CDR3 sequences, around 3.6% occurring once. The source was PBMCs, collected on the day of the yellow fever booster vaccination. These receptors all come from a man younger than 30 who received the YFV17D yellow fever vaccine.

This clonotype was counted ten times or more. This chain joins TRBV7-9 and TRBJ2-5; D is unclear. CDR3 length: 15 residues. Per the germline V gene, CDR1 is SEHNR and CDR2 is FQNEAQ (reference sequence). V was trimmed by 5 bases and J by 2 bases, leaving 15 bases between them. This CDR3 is CASSATGPFQETQYF. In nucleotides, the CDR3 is TGTGCCAGCAGCGCCACTGGACCCTTTCAAGAGACCCAGTACTTC.

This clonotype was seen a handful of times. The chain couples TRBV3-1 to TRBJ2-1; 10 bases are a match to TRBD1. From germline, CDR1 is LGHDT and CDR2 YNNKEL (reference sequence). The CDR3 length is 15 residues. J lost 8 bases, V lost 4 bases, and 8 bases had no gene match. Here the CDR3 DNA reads TGTGCCAGCAGCCCCCGGGACAGGGGCATGGATGAGCAGTTCTTC. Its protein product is CASSPRDRGMDEQFF.

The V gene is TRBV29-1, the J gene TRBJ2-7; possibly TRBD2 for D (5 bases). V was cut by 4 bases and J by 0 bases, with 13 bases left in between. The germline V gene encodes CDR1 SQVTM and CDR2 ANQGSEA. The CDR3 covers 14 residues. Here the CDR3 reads CSVVPGVSSYEQYF. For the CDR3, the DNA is TGCAGCGTTGTCCCCGGGGTGAGCTCCTACGAGCAGTACTTC.

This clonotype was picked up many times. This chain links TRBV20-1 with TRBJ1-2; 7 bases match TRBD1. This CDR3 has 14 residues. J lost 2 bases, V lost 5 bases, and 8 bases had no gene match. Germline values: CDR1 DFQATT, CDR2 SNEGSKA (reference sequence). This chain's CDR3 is CSAPGTVENYGYTF. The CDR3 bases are TGCAGTGCTCCCGGGACAGTCGAAAACTATGGCTACACCTTC.

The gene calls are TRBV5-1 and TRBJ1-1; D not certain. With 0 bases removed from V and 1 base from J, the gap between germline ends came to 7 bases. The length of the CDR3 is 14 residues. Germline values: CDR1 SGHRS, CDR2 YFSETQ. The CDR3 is CASSLEASNTEAFF. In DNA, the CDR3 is TGCGCCAGCAGCTTGGAGGCTTCGAACACTGAAGCTTTCTTT. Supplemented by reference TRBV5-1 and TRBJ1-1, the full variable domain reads KAGVTQTPRYLIKTRGQQVTLSCSPISGHRSVSWYQQTPGQGLQFLFEYFSETQRNKGNFPGRFSGRQFSNSRSEMNVSTLELGDSALYLCASSLEASNTEAFFGQGTRLTVV.

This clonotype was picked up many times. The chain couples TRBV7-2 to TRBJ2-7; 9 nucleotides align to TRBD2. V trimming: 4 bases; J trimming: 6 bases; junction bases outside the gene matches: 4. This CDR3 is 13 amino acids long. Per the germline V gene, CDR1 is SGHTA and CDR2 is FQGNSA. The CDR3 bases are TGTGCCAGCAGCTCGACGACTAGCGGCGAGCAGTACGTC. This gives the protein CASSSTTSGEQYV.

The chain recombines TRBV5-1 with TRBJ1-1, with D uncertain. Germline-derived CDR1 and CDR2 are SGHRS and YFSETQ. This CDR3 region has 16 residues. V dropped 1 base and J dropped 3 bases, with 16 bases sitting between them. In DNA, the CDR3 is TGCGCCAGCAGCTTGCGGCAGAAAGGAAGGGACACTGAAGCTTTCTTT. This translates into CASSLRQKGRDTEAFF.

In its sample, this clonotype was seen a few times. The CDR3: CASSQPRGGRGEQFF. The CDR3 nucleotides are TGCGCCAGCAGCCAGCCGCGTGGCGGTCGTGGTGAGCAGTTCTTC. The V call is TRBV4-1, the J call TRBJ2-1; D call uncertain. Trimming removed 3 bases at V and 9 bases at J, with 18 bases between. CDR1 MGHRA and CDR2 YSYEKL come from the germline V gene. This CDR3 comprises 15 residues.